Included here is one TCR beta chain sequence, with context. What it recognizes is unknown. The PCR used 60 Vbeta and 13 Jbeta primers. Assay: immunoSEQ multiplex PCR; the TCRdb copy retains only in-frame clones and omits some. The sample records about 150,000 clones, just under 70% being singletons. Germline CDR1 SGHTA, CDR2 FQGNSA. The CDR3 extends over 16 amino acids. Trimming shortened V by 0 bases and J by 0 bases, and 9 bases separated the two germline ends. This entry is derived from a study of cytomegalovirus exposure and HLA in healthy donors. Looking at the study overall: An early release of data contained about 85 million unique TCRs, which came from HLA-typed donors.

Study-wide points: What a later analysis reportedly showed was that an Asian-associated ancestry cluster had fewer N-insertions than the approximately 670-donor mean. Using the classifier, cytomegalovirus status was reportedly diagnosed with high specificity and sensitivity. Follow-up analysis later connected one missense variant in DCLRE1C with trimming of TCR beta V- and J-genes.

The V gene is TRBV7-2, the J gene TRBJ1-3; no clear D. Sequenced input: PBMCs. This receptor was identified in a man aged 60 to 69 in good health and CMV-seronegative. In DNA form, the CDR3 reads TGTGCCAGCAGCTTAGCGGGAGGCAACTCTGGAAACACCATATATTTT. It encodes CASSLAGGNSGNTIYF.